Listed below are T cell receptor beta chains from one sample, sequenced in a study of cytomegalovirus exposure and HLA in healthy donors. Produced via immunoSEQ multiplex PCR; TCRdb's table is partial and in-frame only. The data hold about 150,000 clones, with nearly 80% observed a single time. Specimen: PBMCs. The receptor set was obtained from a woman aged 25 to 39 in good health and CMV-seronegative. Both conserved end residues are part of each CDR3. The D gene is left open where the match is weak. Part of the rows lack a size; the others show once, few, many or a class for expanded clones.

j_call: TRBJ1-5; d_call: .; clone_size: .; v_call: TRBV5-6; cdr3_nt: TGTGCCAGCAGCTTGGTGGGGGCGAGCAATCAGCCCCAGCATTTT; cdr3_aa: CASSLVGASNQPQHF
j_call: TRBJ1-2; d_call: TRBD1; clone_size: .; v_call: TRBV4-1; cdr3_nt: TGCGCCAGCAGCCAAGTTGGAACAGGGGCTAACTATGGCTACACCTTC; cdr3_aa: CASSQVGTGANYGYTF
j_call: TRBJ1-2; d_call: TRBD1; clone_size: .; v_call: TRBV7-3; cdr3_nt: TGTGCCAGCAGCTTAAGACAGGGGATGGGCGGCTACACCTTC; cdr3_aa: CASSLRQGMGGYTF
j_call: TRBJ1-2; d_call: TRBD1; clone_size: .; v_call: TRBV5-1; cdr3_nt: TGCGCCAGCAGCCTGACAGGGCGAGGCTACACCTTC; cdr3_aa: CASSLTGRGYTF
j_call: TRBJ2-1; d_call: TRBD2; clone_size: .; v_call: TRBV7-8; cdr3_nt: TGTGCCAGCAGACGCCGGGGCGGGGGGGACAATGAGCAGTTCTTC; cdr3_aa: CASRRRGGGDNEQFF
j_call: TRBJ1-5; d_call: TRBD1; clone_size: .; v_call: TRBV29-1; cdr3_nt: TGCAGCGTGCAGGGGGCAGGCAATCAGCCCCAGCATTTT; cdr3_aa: CSVQGAGNQPQHF
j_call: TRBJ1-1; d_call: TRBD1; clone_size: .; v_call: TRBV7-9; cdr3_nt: TGTGCCAGCAGCCCTTTTTCCCCGGGACAGCAGCCTTGGGACACTGAAGCTTTCTTT; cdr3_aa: CASSPFSPGQQPWDTEAFF
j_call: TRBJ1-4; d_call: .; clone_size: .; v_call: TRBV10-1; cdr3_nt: TGCGCCAGCAGTGAGTCGTCAGGGGCCCAAGAAAAACTGTTTTTT; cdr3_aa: CASSESSGAQEKLFF
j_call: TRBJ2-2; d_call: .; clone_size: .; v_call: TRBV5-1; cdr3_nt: TGCGCCAGCAGCTTCCCCGTGAGGCGAGCGAACACCGGGGAGCTGTTTTTT; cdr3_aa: CASSFPVRRANTGELFF
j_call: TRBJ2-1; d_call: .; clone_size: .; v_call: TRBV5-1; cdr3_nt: TGCGCCAGCAGCTTGGGTCTAGCGTCCTACAATGAGCAGTTCTTC; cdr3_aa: CASSLGLASYNEQFF
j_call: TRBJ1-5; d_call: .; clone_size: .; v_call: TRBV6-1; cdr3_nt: TGTGCCAGCAGTGAAGGGGCAGGGGTTAATGTACGCAATCAGCCCCAGCATTTT; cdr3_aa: CASSEGAGVNVRNQPQHF
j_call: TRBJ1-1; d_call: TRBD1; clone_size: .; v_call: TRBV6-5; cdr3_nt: TGTGCCAGCAGTTACTCATCCAGGGGGCTGGACACTGAAGCTTTCTTT; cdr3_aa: CASSYSSRGLDTEAFF
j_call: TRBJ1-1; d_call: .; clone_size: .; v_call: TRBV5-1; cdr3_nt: TGCGCCAGCCGCAGGGACACCAACTTGGGCACTGAAGCTTTCTTT; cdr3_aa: CASRRDTNLGTEAFF
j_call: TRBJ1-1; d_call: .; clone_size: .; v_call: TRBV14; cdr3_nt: TGTGCCAGCAGCCAAGGCGGGGGGTTGCGAGCTTTCTTT; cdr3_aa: CASSQGGGLRAFF
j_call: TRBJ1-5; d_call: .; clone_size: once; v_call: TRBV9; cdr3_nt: TGTGCCAGCAGTGGAATCTGGGGGCGGACGAATCAGCCCCAGCATTTT; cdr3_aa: CASSGIWGRTNQPQHF
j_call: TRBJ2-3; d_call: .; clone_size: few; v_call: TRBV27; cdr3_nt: TGTGCCAGCAGTGGACTACGGAACTATGGAGATACGCAGTATTTT; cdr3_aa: CASSGLRNYGDTQYF
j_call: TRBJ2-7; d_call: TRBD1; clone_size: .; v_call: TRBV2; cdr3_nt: TGTGCCAGCGTTGGAGTAGACAGGGTAATCGACGAGCAGTACTTC; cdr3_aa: CASVGVDRVIDEQYF
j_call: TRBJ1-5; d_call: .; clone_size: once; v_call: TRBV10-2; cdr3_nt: TGCGCCAGCAGTCGACAGTATAGCAATCAGCCCCAGCATTTT; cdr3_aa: CASSRQYSNQPQHF
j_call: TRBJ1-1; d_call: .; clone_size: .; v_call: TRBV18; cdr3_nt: TGTGCCAGCTCACCACAAACAGGGTTGGCTGAAGCTTTCTTT; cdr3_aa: CASSPQTGLAEAFF
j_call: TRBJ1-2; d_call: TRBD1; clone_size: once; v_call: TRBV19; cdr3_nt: TGTGCCAGTAGACCATCGGACAGGGGCTATGGCTACACCTTC; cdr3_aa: CASRPSDRGYGYTF
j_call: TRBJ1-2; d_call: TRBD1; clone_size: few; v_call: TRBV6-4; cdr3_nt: TGTGCCAGCAGTGAAGACAGGGGCTATGGCTACACCTTC; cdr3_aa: CASSEDRGYGYTF
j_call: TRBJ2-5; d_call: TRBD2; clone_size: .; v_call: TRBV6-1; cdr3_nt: TGTGCCAGCAGTGAAGCGCCTCTAGCGGCCGAAGGAGAGGGGACCCAGTACTTC; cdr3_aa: CASSEAPLAAEGEGTQYF
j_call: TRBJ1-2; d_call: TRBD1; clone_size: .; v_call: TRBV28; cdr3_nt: TGTGCCAGCAGGGAGACAGGGTTTCGCGACTATGGCTACACCTTC; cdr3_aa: CASRETGFRDYGYTF
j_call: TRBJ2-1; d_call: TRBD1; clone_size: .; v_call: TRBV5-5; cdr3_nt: TGTGCCAGCAGCTTCGGACAGGGGTATGATGAGCAGTTCTTC; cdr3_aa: CASSFGQGYDEQFF
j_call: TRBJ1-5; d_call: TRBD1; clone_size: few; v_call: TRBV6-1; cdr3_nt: TGTGCCAGCAGTGAAAAAATCGGGACAGGGATCAACAATCAGCCCCAGCATTTT; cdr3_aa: CASSEKIGTGINNQPQHF
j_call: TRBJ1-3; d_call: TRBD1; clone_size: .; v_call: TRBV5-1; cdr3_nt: TGCGCCAGCAGCTACGAGGGGACAGGGATCGGAAACACCATATATTTT; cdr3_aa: CASSYEGTGIGNTIYF
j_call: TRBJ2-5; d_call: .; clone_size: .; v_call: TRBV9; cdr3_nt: TGTGCCAGCAGCCTGGGGCAGGGGCGGGAGACCCAGTACTTC; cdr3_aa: CASSLGQGRETQYF
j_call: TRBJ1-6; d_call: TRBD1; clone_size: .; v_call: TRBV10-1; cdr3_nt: TGCCCCCCACCAGCAGCCCCTAAGACAGGGGGCAGCTCCTATAATTCACCCCTCCACTTT; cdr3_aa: CPPPAAPKTGGSSYNSPLHF
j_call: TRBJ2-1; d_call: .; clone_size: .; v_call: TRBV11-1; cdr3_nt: TGCGCCAGCAGCTCCTACGGACAGTCCTCCAATGAGCAGTTCTTC; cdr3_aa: CASSSYGQSSNEQFF
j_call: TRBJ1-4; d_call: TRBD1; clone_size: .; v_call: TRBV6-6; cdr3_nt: TGTGCCAGCAGTTACTCGAAGGGACAGGTTAATGAAAAACTGTTTTTT; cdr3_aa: CASSYSKGQVNEKLFF
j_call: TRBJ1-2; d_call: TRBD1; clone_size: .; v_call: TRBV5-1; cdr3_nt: TGCGCCAGCAGCTTAACGAGCAGGGACAGGGGAGTCTATGGCTACACCTTC; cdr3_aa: CASSLTSRDRGVYGYTF
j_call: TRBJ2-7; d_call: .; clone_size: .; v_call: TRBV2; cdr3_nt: TGTGCCAGCAGACTCCAGGGGATTGGTTACGAGCAGTACTTC; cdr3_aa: CASRLQGIGYEQYF
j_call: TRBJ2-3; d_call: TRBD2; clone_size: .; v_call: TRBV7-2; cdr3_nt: TGTGCCAGCAGCCCAGGTGGGACTAGAGGTACTACGCAGTATTTT; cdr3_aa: CASSPGGTRGTTQYF
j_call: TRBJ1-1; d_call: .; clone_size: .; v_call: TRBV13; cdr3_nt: TGTGCCAGCAGCCCTCAAAGGGCAGCGTGGACAAACACTGAAGCTTTCTTT; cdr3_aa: CASSPQRAAWTNTEAFF
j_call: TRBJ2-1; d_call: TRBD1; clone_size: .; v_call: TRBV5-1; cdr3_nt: TGCGCCAGCAGCTTTCTGTCGGACAGGGGACACAATGAGCAGTTCTTC; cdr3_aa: CASSFLSDRGHNEQFF
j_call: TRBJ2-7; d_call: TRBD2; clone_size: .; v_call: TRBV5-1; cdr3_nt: TGCGCCAGCAGCTTGTTCGGGGGGAACTCCTACGAGCAGTACTTC; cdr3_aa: CASSLFGGNSYEQYF
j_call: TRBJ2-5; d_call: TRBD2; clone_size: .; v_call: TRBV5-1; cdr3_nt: TGCGCCAGCAGCTCCGGAGCGGGGGAATTCCGAGGTCCCCAGTACTTC; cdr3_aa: CASSSGAGEFRGPQYF
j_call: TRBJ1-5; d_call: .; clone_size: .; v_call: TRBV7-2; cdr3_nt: TGTGCCAGCAGCTCTGGGGGCAGTGGGAATCAGCCCCAGCATTTT; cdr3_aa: CASSSGGSGNQPQHF
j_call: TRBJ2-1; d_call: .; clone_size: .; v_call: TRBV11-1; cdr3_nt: TGTGCCAGCGGTCCACTCGGGACACAATACAATGAGCAGTTCTTC; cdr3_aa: CASGPLGTQYNEQFF
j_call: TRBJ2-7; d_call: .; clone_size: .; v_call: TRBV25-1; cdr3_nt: TGTGCCAGCAGCCGGACGGGAGAGCAGTACTTC; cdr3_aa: CASSRTGEQYF
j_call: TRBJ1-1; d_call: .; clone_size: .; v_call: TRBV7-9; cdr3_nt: TGTGCCAGCAGCCTCTCCAGGGGCAGTATGAACACTGAAGCTTTCTTT; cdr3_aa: CASSLSRGSMNTEAFF
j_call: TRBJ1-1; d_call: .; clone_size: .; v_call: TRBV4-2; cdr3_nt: TGTGCCAGCAGCCAAGATATGGGAGGGTGGGGGGTCGCTGAAGCTTTCTTT; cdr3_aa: CASSQDMGGWGVAEAFF
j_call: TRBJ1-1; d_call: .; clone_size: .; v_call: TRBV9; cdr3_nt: TGTGCCAGCAGCGTAGAGGTGGGGGCGGACACTGAAGCTTTCTTT; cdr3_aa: CASSVEVGADTEAFF
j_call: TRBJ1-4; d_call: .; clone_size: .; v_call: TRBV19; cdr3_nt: TGTGCCAGTAGTACCCAGGGAGGGGCAACTAATGAAAAACTGTTTTTT; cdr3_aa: CASSTQGGATNEKLFF
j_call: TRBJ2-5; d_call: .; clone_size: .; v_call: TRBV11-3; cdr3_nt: TGTGCCAGCAGCTTAGGGCAGGGGCAGCAAGAGACCCAGTACTTC; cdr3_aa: CASSLGQGQQETQYF
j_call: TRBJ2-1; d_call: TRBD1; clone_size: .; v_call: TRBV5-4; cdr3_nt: TGTGCCAGCAGTCCTACAGGGGACTCCTACAATGAGCAGTTCTTC; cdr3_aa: CASSPTGDSYNEQFF
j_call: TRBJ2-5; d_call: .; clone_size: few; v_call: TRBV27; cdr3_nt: TGTGCCAGCAGTAGAGCACTCAAACAAGAGACCCAGTACTTC; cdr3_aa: CASSRALKQETQYF
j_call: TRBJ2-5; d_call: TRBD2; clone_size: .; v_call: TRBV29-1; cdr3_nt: TGCAGCGTCAGCCTACTAGCGGGGGACCAAGAGACCCAGTACTTC; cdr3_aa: CSVSLLAGDQETQYF
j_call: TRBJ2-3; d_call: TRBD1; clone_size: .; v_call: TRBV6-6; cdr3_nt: TGTGCCAGCAGTCCCCTAGGACAGGGTGTAGATACGCAGTATTTT; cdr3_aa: CASSPLGQGVDTQYF
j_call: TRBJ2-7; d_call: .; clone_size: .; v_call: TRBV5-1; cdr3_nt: TGCGCCAGCAGTTCTAGACAGACCTACGAGCAGTACTTC; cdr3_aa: CASSSRQTYEQYF
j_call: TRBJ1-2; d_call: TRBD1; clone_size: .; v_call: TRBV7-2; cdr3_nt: TGTGCCAGCAGCTTGACCCGGACAGGGGGAAGCGGCTACACCTTC; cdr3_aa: CASSLTRTGGSGYTF
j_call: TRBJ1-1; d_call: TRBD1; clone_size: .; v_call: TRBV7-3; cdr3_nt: TGTGCCAGCAGCCCCCAGGGGGCGAACACTGAAGCTTTCTTT; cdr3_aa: CASSPQGANTEAFF